The 12 T cell receptor beta chains presented below share a single source sample, sequenced in a study of T cells in Graves' hyperthyroidism and ophthalmopathy. Authors of the study amplified TCR beta CDR3 regions from RNA transcripts. In the first-round RT-PCR of the TCR CDR3, the HTBI primer set was used. In TCRdb, the multiplex PCR reads were re-called with MiXCR into one record per CDR3 protein. The sample includes a few hundred thousand distinct CDR3 sequences, around a sixth of them seen just once. Input material: blood. These receptors were collected from a young man with Graves' ophthalmopathy.

The sample holds many counts of this clonotype. The CDR3 DNA sequence: TGTGCCAGCAGCTTAGGGAAAGATACGCAGTATTTT. Protein sequence: CASSLGKDTQYF. V gene TRBV11-1 combines with J gene TRBJ2-3; D not certain. This CDR3 is built from 12 residues. Looked up from germline, CDR1 is SGHAT and CDR2 is FQDESV (reference sequence). Trimming left V 1 base short and J 5 bases short, with 4 bases between.

This clonotype turned up a few times. The chain uses TRBV12-3 or TRBV12-4 and TRBJ1-3; D is possibly TRBD1 (5 bases). This CDR3 is 18 amino acids long. The V end lost 1 base, the J end lost 1 base, and 17 bases lay between the germline ends. This CDR3 is CASSLGSRPRVSGNTIYF. CDR3 bases: TGTGCCAGCAGTTTAGGGAGCCGCCCCAGGGTGTCTGGAAACACCATATATTTT.

This clonotype was detected many times. V usage is TRBV12-3 or TRBV12-4 and J usage is TRBJ1-1, with TRBD1 as a possible D gene (6 bases). The CDR3 loop spans 15 amino acids. Between the trimmed V and J ends, which lost 3 bases and 3 bases, there was a span of 14 bases. CDR3 sequence (DNA): TGTGCCAGCAGTTTCGGTCCGGGACAAGACACTGAAGCTTTCTTT. Translated, it gives CASSFGPGQDTEAFF.

This clonotype was observed many times. As DNA, the CDR3 is TGCGCCAGCAGCTTGGCCAGTAGGGCTGACGCAGATACGCAGTATTTT. Its protein is CASSLASRADADTQYF. This chain uses TRBV5-1 with TRBJ2-3; D not resolved. This CDR3 is 16 amino acids long. Germline-derived CDR1 and CDR2 are SGHRS and YFSETQ. V dropped 0 bases and J dropped 4 bases, with 15 bases sitting between them.

This clonotype was seen at least ten times. The genes are TRBV20-1 and TRBJ2-7, with D perhaps TRBD1 (5 bases). Trimming pared 0 bases from V and 3 bases from J, leaving 9 bases between. The length of the CDR3 is 13 residues. Germline-derived CDR1 and CDR2 are DFQATT and SNEGSKA (reference sequence). CDR3 residues: CSAREGVGYEQYF. CDR3 bases: TGCAGTGCTAGAGAAGGGGTGGGCTACGAGCAGTACTTC.

This clonotype was seen at least ten times. This chain connects TRBV12-3 or TRBV12-4 to TRBJ1-1; D is ambiguous. Trimming took off 2 bases at V and 10 bases at J, with 11 bases between the two ends. This CDR3 region has 12 residues. The CDR3 spells CASSLSREVAFF. The CDR3 coding sequence is TGTGCCAGCAGTTTATCAAGAGAGGTAGCTTTCTTT.

This clonotype has ten or more counts. This chain connects TRBV7-8 to TRBJ2-7, with 8 bases that match TRBD1. This CDR3 has 15 residues. Unmatched junction bases numbered 11, after V lost 5 bases and J lost 5 bases. Germline V gene data show CDR1 as SGHVS and CDR2 as FQNEAQ. CDR3 loop: CASSPRRDRRNEQYF. Here the CDR3 DNA reads TGTGCCAGCAGCCCGCGGCGGGACAGGCGCAACGAGCAGTACTTC.

The gene calls are TRBV19 and TRBJ1-5; D possibly corresponds to TRBD1 (6 bases). V was cut by 5 bases and J by 0 bases, with 23 bases left in between. Germline V gene data show CDR1 as LNHDA and CDR2 as SQIVND (reference sequence). This CDR3 is built from 19 residues. CDR3 region: CASSPPLGQSTYSNQPQHF. In nucleotides, the CDR3 is TGTGCCAGTAGTCCCCCCCTCGGACAGTCAACTTATAGCAATCAGCCCCAGCATTTT.

The genes are TRBV11-2 and TRBJ1-4, with 10 bases matching TRBD1. CDR1 and CDR2 (germline): SGHAT, FQNNGV. V dropped 5 bases and J dropped 10; count of bases not matched to a gene: 10. The CDR3 contains 15 residues. CDR3 loop: CASSRDGTGVVKLFF. CDR3 coding DNA: TGTGCCAGCAGCCGGGACGGGACAGGGGTGGTAAAACTGTTTTTT.

This clonotype was seen only a few times. This chain links TRBV29-1 with TRBJ1-1, with 9 nucleotides matching TRBD1. The CDR3 extends over 14 amino acids. Per germline, CDR1 SQVTM and CDR2 ANQGSEA. The V and J ends lost 5 bases and 4 bases, in that order; junction bases with no gene match: 8. CDR3 coding DNA: TGCAGCGTTTATCCGGGACAGGGAAGCACTGAAGCTTTCTTT. Translating it yields CSVYPGQGSTEAFF.

The V and J genes are TRBV5-6 and TRBJ2-5, with D possibly matching TRBD1 (6 bases). The CDR3 sequence is 15 residues long. Germline loops: CDR1 SGHDT, CDR2 YYEEEE. V lost 0 bases and J lost 5, with 14 bases in between. This CDR3 reads CASSLGSGQGETQYF. CDR3 bases: TGTGCCAGCAGCTTGGGGTCGGGGCAGGGGGAGACCCAGTACTTC. Full variable domain (rest looked up from reference TRBV5-6 and TRBJ2-5): DAGVTQSPTHLIKTRGQQVTLRCSPKSGHDTVSWYQQALGQGPQFIFQYYEEEERQRGNFPDRFSGHQFPNYSSELNVNALLLGDSALYLCASSLGSGQGETQYFGPGTRLLVL.

There are many counts of this clonotype. The chain recombines TRBV14 with TRBJ2-1; D tentatively reads TRBD1 or TRBD2 (5 bases each). Germline CDR1 SGHDN, CDR2 FVKESK. CDR3 length equals 13 residues. Trimming shortened V by 1 base and J by 5 bases, and 6 bases separated the two germline ends. The CDR3 loop reads CASSQGGNNEQFF. CDR3 DNA sequence: TGTGCCAGCAGCCAAGGGGGGAACAATGAGCAGTTCTTC.